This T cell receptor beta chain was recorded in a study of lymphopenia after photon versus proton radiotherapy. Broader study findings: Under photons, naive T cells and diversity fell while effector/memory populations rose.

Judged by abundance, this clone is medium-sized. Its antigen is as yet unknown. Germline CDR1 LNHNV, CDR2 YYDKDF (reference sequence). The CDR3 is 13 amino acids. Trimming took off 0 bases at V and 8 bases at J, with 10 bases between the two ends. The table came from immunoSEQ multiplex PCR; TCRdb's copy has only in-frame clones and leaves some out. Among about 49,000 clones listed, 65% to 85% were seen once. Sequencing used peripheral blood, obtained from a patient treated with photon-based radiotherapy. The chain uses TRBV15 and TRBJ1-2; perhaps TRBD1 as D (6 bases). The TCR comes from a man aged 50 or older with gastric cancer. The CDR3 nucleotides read TGTGCCACCAGCAGAGATGTCAGGGGAGGCTACACCTTC. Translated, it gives CATSRDVRGGYTF.